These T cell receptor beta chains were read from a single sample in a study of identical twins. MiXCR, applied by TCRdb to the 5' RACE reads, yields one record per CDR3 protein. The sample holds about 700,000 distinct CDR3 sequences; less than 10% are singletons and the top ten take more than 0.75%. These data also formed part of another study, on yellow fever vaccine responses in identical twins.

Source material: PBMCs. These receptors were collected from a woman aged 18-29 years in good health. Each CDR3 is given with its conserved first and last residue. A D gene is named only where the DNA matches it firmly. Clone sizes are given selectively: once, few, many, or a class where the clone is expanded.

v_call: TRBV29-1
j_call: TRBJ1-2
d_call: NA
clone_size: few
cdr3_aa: CSVGDRKNYGYTF
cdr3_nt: TGCAGCGTCGGGGACCGAAAGAACTATGGCTACACCTTC

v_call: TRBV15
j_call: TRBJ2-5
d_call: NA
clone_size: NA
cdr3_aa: CATSRDAGVGETQYF
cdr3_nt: TGTGCCACCAGCAGAGACGCGGGCGTAGGAGAGACCCAGTACTTC

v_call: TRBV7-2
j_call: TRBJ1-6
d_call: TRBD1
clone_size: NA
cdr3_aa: CASSLGQGTGFSPLHF
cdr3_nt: TGTGCCAGCAGCCTGGGACAGGGGACGGGTTTTTCACCCCTCCACTTT

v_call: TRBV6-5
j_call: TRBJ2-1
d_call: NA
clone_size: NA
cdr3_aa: CASSYSRLDNEQFF
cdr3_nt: TGTGCCAGCAGTTACTCGAGACTGGACAATGAGCAGTTCTTC

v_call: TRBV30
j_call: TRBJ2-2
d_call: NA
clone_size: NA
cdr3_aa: CAWIAHTGELFF
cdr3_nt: TGTGCCTGGATTGCCCACACCGGGGAGCTGTTTTTT

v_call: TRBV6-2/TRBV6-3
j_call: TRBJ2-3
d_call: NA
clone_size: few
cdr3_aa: CASNRAPGGDTQYF
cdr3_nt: TGTGCCAGCAATCGGGCGCCCGGCGGGGATACGCAGTATTTT

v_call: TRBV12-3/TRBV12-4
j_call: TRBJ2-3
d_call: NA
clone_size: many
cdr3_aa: CASSLDGNTQYF
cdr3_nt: TGTGCCAGCAGCCTAGACGGCAATACGCAGTATTTT

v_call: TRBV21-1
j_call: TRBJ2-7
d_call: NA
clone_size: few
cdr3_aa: CASSKCIQSYEQYF
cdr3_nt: TGTGCCAGCAGCAAATGTATACAGTCCTACGAGCAGTACTTC

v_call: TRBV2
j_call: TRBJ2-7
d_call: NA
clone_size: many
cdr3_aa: CASSGTGEQYF
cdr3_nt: TGTGCCAGCAGTGGGACGGGCGAGCAGTACTTC

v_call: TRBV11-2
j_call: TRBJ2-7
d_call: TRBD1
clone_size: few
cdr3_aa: CASSSVQGEYEQYF
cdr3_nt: TGTGCCAGCAGCTCTGTACAGGGGGAGTACGAGCAGTACTTC

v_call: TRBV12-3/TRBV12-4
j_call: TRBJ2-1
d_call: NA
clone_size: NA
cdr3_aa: CASSLALRGNERFF
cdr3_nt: TGTGCCAGCAGTTTAGCCTTACGGGGGAATGAGCGGTTCTTC

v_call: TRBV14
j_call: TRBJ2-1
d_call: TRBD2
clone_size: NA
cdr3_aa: CASSHRLAGFYNEQFF
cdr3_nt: TGTGCCAGCAGCCACCGACTAGCGGGATTCTACAATGAGCAGTTCTTC

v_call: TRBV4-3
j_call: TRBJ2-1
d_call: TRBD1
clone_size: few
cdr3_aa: CASSQDRGQVNEQFF
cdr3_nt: TGCGCCAGCAGCCAGGACAGGGGGCAGGTCAATGAGCAGTTCTTC

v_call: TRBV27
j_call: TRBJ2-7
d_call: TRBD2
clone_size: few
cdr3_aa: CASSTGLRYEQYF
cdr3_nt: TGTGCCAGCAGTACGGGACTACGTTACGAGCAGTACTTC

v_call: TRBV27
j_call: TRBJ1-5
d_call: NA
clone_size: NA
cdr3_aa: CASSTRTASNQPQHF
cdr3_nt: TGTGCCAGCAGTACAAGGACGGCTAGCAATCAGCCCCAGCATTTT

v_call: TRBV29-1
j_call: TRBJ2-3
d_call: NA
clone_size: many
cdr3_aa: CSVEAMVGKGSDTQYF
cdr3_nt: TGCAGCGTTGAAGCGATGGTCGGGAAGGGGTCAGATACGCAGTATTTT

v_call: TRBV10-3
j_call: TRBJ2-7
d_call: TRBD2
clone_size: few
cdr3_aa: CAISPTLAGAHEQYF
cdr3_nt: TGTGCCATCAGCCCAACTCTAGCGGGAGCCCACGAGCAGTACTTC

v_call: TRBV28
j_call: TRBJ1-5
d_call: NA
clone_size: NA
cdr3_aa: CASSFVSTGQPQHF
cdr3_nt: TGTGCCAGCAGTTTTGTCTCCACAGGTCAGCCCCAGCATTTT

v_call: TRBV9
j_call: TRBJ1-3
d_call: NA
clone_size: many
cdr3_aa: CASSVGFWGSGGNTIYF
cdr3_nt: TGTGCCAGCAGCGTAGGATTCTGGGGGTCAGGAGGAAACACCATATATTTT

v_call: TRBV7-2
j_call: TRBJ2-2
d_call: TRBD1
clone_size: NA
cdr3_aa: CASSARGRTGELFF
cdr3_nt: TGTGCCAGCAGCGCCAGGGGGCGGACCGGGGAGCTGTTTTTT

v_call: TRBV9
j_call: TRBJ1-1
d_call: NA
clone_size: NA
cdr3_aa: CASSVVDRRATEAFF
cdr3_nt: TGTGCCAGCAGCGTAGTTGACAGACGGGCCACTGAAGCTTTCTTT

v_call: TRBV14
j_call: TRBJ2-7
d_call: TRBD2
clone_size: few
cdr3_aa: CASSQASSGRAYEQYF
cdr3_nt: TGTGCCAGCAGCCAAGCCTCTAGCGGGAGAGCCTACGAGCAGTACTTC

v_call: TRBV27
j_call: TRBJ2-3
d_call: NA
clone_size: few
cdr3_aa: CASSLYWRASTDTQYF
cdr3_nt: TGTGCCAGCAGTTTATATTGGCGGGCAAGCACAGATACGCAGTATTTT

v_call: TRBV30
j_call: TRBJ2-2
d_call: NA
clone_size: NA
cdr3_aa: CAWNRLSVGELFF
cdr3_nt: TGTGCCTGGAACCGCCTTAGTGTCGGGGAGCTGTTTTTT

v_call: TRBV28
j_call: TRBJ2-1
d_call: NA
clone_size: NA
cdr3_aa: CASNAVYNEQFF
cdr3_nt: TGTGCCAGCAATGCGGTGTACAATGAGCAGTTCTTC

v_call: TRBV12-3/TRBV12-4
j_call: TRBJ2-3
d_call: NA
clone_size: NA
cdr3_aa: CASRLTAIGTQYF
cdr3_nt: TGTGCCAGCAGGCTGACTGCGATAGGTACGCAGTATTTT

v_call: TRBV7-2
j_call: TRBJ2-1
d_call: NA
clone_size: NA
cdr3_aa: CASSFGGWKGNEQFF
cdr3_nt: TGTGCCAGCAGCTTCGGGGGCTGGAAGGGAAATGAGCAGTTCTTC

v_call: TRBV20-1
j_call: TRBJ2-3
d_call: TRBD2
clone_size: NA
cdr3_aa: CSARGGGLAGTNTQYF
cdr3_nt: TGCAGTGCTAGAGGTGGGGGCCTAGCGGGGACAAATACGCAGTATTTT

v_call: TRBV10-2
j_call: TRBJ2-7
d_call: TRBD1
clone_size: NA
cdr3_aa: CASSESIGGQASLYEQYF
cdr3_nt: TGCGCCAGCAGTGAGTCGATAGGCGGACAGGCCAGCCTCTACGAGCAGTACTTC

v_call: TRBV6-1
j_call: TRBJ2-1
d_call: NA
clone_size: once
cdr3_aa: CASSEGPDEQFF
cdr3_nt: TGTGCCAGCAGTGAAGGGCCGGATGAGCAGTTCTTC

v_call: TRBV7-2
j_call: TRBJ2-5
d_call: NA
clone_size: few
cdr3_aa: CASSVGWGYEETQYF
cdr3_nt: TGTGCCAGCAGCGTGGGGTGGGGGTACGAAGAGACCCAGTACTTC

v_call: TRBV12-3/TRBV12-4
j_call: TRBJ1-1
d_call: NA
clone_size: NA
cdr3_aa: CASSLRGRTEAFF
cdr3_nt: TGTGCCAGCAGTTTGCGGGGGCGGACTGAAGCTTTCTTT

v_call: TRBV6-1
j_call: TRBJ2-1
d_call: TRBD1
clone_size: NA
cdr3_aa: CASSEGGQGVSNEQFF
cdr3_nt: TGTGCCAGCAGTGAAGGGGGACAGGGGGTGAGCAATGAGCAGTTCTTC

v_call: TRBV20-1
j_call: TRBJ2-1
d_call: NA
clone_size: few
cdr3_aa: CSASMRYNEQFF
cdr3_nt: TGCAGTGCTAGTATGAGGTACAATGAGCAGTTCTTC

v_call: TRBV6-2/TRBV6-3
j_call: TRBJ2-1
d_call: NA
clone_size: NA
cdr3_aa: CASMTASHSYNEQFF
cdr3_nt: TGTGCCAGCATGACAGCCTCCCACTCCTACAATGAGCAGTTCTTC

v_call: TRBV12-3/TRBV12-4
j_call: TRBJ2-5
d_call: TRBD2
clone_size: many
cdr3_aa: CASSPGGAGRKETQYF
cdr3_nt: TGTGCCAGCAGTCCGGGGGGAGCAGGGAGGAAAGAGACCCAGTACTTC

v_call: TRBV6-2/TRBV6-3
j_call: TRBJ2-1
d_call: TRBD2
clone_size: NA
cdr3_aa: CASSSRLGRESREYNEQFF
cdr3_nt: TGTGCCAGCAGTTCCCGGCTGGGGCGGGAGAGCAGAGAGTACAATGAGCAGTTCTTC

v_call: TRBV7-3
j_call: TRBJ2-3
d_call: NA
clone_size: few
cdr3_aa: CASSRMRSSTDTQYF
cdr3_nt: TGTGCCAGCAGCCGCATGCGGTCTAGCACAGATACGCAGTATTTT

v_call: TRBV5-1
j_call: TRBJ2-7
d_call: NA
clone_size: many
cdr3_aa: CASSLRSFDEQYF
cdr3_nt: TGCGCCAGCAGCTTGCGGAGTTTCGACGAGCAGTACTTC

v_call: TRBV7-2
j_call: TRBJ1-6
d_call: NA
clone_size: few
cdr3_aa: CATTTTGNYNSPLHF
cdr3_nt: TGTGCCACCACCACTACAGGGAATTATAATTCACCCCTCCACTTT

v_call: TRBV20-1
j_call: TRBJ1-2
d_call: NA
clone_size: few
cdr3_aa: CSAGRPLANYGYTF
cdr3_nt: TGCAGTGCTGGACGGCCATTAGCTAACTATGGCTACACCTTC